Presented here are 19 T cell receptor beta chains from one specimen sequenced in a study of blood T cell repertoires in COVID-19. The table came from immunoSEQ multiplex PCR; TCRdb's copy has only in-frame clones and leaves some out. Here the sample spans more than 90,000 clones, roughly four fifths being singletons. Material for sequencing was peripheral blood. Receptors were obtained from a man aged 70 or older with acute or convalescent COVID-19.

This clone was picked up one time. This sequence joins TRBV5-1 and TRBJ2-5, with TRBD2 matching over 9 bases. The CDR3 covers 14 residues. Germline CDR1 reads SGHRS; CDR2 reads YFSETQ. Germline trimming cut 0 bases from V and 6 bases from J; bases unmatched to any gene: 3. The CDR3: CASSLDTSGQTQYF. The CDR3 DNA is TGCGCCAGCAGCTTGGATACTAGCGGGCAGACCCAGTACTTC.

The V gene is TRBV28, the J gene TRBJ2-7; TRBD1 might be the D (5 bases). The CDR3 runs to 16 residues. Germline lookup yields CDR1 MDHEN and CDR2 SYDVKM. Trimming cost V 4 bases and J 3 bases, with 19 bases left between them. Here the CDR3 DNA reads TGTGCCAGCAGTTCGACCAGCCGCCTAGGGGACTACGAGCAGTACTTC. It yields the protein CASSSTSRLGDYEQYF.

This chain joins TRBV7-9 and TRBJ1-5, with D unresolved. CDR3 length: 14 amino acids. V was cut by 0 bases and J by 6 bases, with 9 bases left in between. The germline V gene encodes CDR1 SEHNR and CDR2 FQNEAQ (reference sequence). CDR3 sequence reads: CASSLAWGGQPQHF. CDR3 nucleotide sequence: TGTGCCAGCAGCTTAGCGTGGGGAGGTCAGCCCCAGCATTTT. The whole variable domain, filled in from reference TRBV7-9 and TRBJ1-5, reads DTGVSQNPRHKITKRGQNVTFRCDPISEHNRLYWYRQTLGQGPEFLTYFQNEAQLEKSRLLSDRFSAERPKGSFSTLEIQRTEQGDSAMYLCASSLAWGGQPQHFGDGTRLSIL.

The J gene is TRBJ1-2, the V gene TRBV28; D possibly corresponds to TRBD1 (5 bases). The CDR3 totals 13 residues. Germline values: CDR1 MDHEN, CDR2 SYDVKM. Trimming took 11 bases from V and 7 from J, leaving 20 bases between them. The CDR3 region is CAGGTPGLAGYTF. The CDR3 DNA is TGTGCCGGAGGGACCCCCGGCTTAGCTGGCTACACCTTC.

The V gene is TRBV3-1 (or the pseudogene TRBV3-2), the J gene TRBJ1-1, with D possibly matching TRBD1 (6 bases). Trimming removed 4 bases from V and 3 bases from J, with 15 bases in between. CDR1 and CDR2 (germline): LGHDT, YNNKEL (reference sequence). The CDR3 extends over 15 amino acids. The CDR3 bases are TGTGCCAGCAGCCGAACTGGACAGATGGACACTGAAGCTTTCTTT. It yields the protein CASSRTGQMDTEAFF.

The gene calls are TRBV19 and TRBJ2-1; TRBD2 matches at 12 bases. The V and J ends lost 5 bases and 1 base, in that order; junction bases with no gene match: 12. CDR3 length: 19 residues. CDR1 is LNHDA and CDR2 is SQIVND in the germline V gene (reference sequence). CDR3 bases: TGTGCCAGTAGTCCCCGACTAGCGGGAGCTATTAAATCCTACAATGAGCAGTTCTTC. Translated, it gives CASSPRLAGAIKSYNEQFF.

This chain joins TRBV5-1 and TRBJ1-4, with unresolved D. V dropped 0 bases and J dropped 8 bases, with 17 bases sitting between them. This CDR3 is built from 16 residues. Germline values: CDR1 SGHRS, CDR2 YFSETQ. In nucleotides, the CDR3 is TGCGCCAGCAGCTTGGGTGGTAAGGCAGGTTCGGAAAAACTGTTTTTT. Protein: CASSLGGKAGSEKLFF.

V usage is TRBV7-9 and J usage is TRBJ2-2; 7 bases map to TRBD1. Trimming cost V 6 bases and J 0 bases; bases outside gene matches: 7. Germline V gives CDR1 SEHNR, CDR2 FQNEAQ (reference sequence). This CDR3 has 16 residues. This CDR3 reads CASRRQGDANTGELFF. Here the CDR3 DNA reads TGTGCCAGCAGACGTCAGGGGGACGCGAACACCGGGGAGCTGTTTTTT.

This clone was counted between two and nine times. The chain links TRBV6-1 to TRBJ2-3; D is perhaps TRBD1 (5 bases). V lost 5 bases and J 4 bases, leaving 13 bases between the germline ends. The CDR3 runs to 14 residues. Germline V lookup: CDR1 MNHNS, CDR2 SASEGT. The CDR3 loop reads CASSYGAMADTQYF. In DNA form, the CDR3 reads TGTGCCAGCAGTTATGGGGCAATGGCAGATACGCAGTATTTT.

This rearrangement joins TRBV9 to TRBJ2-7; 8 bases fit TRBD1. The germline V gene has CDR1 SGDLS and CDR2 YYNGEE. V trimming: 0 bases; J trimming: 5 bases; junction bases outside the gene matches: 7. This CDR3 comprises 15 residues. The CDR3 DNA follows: TGTGCCAGCAGCGTAGATCAGGGGGCGCGCGACGAGCAGTACTTC. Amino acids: CASSVDQGARDEQYF. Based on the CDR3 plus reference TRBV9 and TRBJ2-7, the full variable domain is DSGVTQTPKHLITATGQRVTLRCSPRSGDLSVYWYQQSLDQGLQFLIQYYNGEERAKGNILERFSAQQFPDLHSELNLSSLELGDSALYFCASSVDQGARDEQYFGPGTRLTVT.

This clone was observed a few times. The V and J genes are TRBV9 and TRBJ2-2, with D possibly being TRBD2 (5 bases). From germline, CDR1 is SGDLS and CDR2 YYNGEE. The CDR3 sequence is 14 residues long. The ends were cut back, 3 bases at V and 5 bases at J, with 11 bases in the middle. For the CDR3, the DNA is TGTGCCAGCAGCGGCGGGCCTCAAACCGGGGAGCTGTTTTTT. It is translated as CASSGGPQTGELFF.

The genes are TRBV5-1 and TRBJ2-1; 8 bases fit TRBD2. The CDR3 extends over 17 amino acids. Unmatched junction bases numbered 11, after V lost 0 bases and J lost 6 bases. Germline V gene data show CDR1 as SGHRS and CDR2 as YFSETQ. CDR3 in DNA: TGCGCCAGCAGCTTGGGGTATAGCGGGATGGGGGCCAATGAGCAGTTCTTC. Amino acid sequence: CASSLGYSGMGANEQFF.

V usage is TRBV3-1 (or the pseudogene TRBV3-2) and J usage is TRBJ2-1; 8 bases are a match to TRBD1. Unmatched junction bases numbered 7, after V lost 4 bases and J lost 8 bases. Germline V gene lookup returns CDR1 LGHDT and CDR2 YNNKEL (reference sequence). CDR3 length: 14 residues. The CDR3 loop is CASSLGQGAYEQFF. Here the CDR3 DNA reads TGTGCCAGCAGCCTCGGCCAGGGGGCGTATGAGCAGTTCTTC.

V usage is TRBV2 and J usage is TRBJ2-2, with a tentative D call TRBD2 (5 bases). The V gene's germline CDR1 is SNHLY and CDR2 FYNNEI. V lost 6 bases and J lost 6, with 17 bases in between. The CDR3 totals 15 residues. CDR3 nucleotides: TGTGCCAGCAGCCTGACGGAAAGCGGCGCCGGGGAGCTGTTTTTT. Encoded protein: CASSLTESGAGELFF. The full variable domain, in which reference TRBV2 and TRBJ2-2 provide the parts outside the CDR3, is EPEVTQTPSHQVTQMGQEVILRCVPISNHLYFYWYRQILGQKVEFLVSFYNNEISEKSEIFDDQFSVERPDGSNFTLKIRSTKLEDSAMYFCASSLTESGAGELFFGEGSRLTVL.

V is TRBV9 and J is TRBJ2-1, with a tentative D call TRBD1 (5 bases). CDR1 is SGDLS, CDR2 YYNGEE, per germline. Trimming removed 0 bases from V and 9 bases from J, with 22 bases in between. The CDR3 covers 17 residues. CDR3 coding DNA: TGTGCCAGCAGCGTAGTGGGCGGAAGGGGAATAGGTTCTGAGCAGTTCTTC. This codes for CASSVVGGRGIGSEQFF.

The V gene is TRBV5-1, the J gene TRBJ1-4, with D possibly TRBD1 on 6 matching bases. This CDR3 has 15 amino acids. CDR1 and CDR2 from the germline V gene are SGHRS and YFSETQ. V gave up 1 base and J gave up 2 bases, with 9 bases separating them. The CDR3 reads CASSLPRGTNEKLFF. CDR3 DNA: TGCGCCAGCAGCTTGCCCAGGGGCACTAATGAAAAACTGTTTTTT.

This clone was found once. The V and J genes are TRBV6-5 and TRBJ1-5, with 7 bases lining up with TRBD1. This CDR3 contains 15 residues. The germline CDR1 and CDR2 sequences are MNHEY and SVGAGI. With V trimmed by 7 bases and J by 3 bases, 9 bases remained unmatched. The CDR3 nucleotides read TGTGCCAGCACCGATAACAGGGGTACCAATCAGCCCCAGCATTTT. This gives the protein CASTDNRGTNQPQHF.

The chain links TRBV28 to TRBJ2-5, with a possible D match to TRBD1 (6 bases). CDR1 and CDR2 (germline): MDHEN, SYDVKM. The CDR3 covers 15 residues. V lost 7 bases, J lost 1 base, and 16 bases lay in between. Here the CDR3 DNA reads TGTGCCAGCACCGTTCTACAGGGTGGCCAAGAGACCCAGTACTTC. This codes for CASTVLQGGQETQYF.

CDR3 DNA sequence: TGTGCCTGGAGTAAGGGGGTTTCTGGTGGCTACACCTTC. Protein: CAWSKGVSGGYTF. The rearrangement links TRBV30 to TRBJ1-2; tentatively, D is TRBD1 (6 bases). Trimming stripped 2 bases from V and 7 bases from J, with 14 bases between. The germline V gene has CDR1 GTSNPN and CDR2 SVGIG (reference sequence). The CDR3 runs to 13 residues.